This T cell receptor (beta chain) was captured by sequencing in a study of OX40 agonist ivuxolimab in advanced cancers. Study-wide background: Participants averaged about 66 years of age (range roughly 23 to 79) and were 82.7% male.

The timepoints at which blood was sampled were baseline, cycle 4 day 1, and cycle 7 day 1. Study-wide points: What antigens the expanded peripheral T cells recognized was never established. Patients with a partial response at 0.1-3.0 mg/kg had among the lowest clonal expansion.

Note on this clone: No antigen is known for it.

TCRdb's copy holds only in-frame clones and misses some; the assay was immunoSEQ multiplex PCR. The table shows around 40,000 clones, with approximately 86% occurring only once. This CDR3 contains 14 residues. Germline V gives CDR1 MDHEN, CDR2 SYDVKM. V was trimmed by 3 bases and J by 6 bases, leaving 14 bases between them. This chain connects TRBV28 to TRBJ1-2; tentative D call: TRBD1 (6 bases). Sequenced material: CD4+ or CD8+ T cells sorted from blood, taken in a trial of the OX40 agonist ivuxolimab. The source of this sequence is an adult with an advanced solid tumor such as melanoma, head and neck, liver or kidney cancer. The CDR3 DNA sequence: TGTGCCAGCAGTTTCGGGCAGGGGTTAAATGGCTACACCTTC. This encodes CASSFGQGLNGYTF.